The 17 T cell receptor beta chains given below trace back to one sample, sequenced in a study of blood T cell repertoires in COVID-19. The assay was immunoSEQ multiplex PCR, and TCRdb's table has in-frame clones only and misses some. Seen here are about 130,000 clones, roughly 86% observed once, and the top ten hold about 10%. The source material was peripheral blood. The origin of the receptors is a woman in her 70s with COVID-19, enrolled during active disease.

As concerns this clone: Other DNA sequences in this specimen translate into the identical CDR3. J is TRBJ1-4 and V is TRBV6-1; D is ambiguous. Germline V gene lookup returns CDR1 MNHNS and CDR2 SASEGT. The CDR3 contains 14 residues. V was shortened by 2 bases and J by 7 bases, with 11 bases between the two germline ends. The CDR3 region has the DNA TGTGCCAGCAGTGAATCTGGGCGCGTTGAAAAACTGTTTTTT. This codes for CASSESGRVEKLFF.

CDR3 sequence (DNA): TGTGCCAGCAGCCTAAAAGACAGGGGAAAGAATTCACCCCTCCACTTT. Residues: CASSLKDRGKNSPLHF. J is TRBJ1-6 and V is TRBV3-1 (or the pseudogene TRBV3-2); TRBD1 matches 8 bases. The junction had 9 bases not matched to a gene; V was cut back by 4 bases and J by 7 bases. The CDR3 extends over 16 amino acids. Germline V CDR1 and CDR2: LGHDT, YNNKEL (reference sequence).

The rearrangement links TRBV19 to TRBJ1-2; 8 nucleotides align to TRBD1. V shed 5 bases and J 1 base; nucleotides not matched to a gene: 3. CDR3 length: 14 amino acids. The germline V gene has CDR1 LNHDA and CDR2 SQIVND (reference sequence). The CDR3 region has the DNA TGTGCCAGTAGTTCGACAGGGGATAACTATGGCTACACCTTC. This gives the protein CASSSTGDNYGYTF.

The chain uses TRBV2 and TRBJ2-7; tentatively, D is TRBD1 (6 bases). The CDR3 has 12 residues. The V gene's germline CDR1 is SNHLY and CDR2 FYNNEI. V was trimmed by 6 bases and J by 1 base, leaving 7 bases between them. CDR3 residues: CASSTGSYEQYF. The CDR3 DNA reads as TGTGCCAGCAGCACAGGGTCCTACGAGCAGTACTTC.

This clone was recorded once. The chain uses TRBV7-3 and TRBJ1-1; the D gene is possibly TRBD1 (6 bases). V lost 5 bases and J lost 1, with 8 bases in between. Per the germline V gene, CDR1 is SGHTA and CDR2 is FQGTGA. This CDR3 comprises 13 residues. This CDR3 is CASSGQPNTEAFF. CDR3 bases: TGTGCCAGCAGCGGACAGCCGAACACTGAAGCTTTCTTT.

V gene TRBV6-1 combines with J gene TRBJ1-3; TRBD1 agrees at 7 bases. Germline CDR1 reads MNHNS; CDR2 reads SASEGT. V lost 3 bases and J lost 4; bases outside the gene matches: 6. The CDR3 totals 15 residues. The CDR3 region has the DNA TGTGCCAGCAGTGATACAGGGGTTTTCGGAAACACCATATATTTT. Translation: CASSDTGVFGNTIYF.

The J gene is TRBJ2-3, the V gene TRBV2; D is perhaps TRBD1 (6 bases). This CDR3 region has 12 residues. V was pared by 6 bases and J by 3 bases, with 7 bases between. Germline assignment: CDR1 SNHLY and CDR2 FYNNEI. Written as DNA, the CDR3 is TGTGCCAGCAGAGGACAGACAGATACGCAGTATTTT. This gives the protein CASRGQTDTQYF.

This sequence joins TRBV6-2 or TRBV6-3 and TRBJ2-1, with 8 bases aligning to TRBD2. Germline-derived CDR1 and CDR2 are MNHEY and SVGEGT. V was clipped by 2 bases and J by 7 bases; unmatched bases: 7. The CDR3 spans 15 residues. The CDR3 coding sequence is TGTGCCAGCAGTTACCGGGGGGGAGTTGGGAATGAGCAGTTCTTC. Residues: CASSYRGGVGNEQFF.

V gene TRBV5-5 combines with J gene TRBJ2-3; 7 nucleotides align to TRBD2. The germline V gene encodes CDR1 SGHKS and CDR2 YYEKEE (reference sequence). After removal of 1 base from V and 2 bases from J, the junction contained 4 bases not matched to a gene. The CDR3 sequence is 15 residues long. The CDR3 bases are TGTGCCAGCAGCTTGTTTCTAGCGGCCACAGATACGCAGTATTTT. This translates into CASSLFLAATDTQYF.

The V call is TRBV4-2, the J call TRBJ1-6; a weak D match, TRBD1 (6 bases). The V end was cut by 0 bases, the J end by 9 bases, with 9 bases between. Germline CDR1 is LGHNA and CDR2 is YNFKEQ. This CDR3 has 14 amino acids. The CDR3 spells CASSQDRGSSPLHF. CDR3 nucleotides: TGTGCCAGCAGCCAAGACAGGGGCAGTTCACCCCTCCACTTT.

This chain joins TRBV11-2 and TRBJ2-7, with 9 bases fitting TRBD2. CDR3 length equals 15 residues. J was trimmed by 2 bases and V by 1 base; bases with no gene match: 3. CDR1 SGHAT and CDR2 FQNNGV come from the germline V gene. The CDR3 DNA sequence: TGTGCCAGCAGCTTAGTGGGCGGGGGGGCCTACGAGCAGTACTTC. It yields the protein CASSLVGGGAYEQYF.

This clone was found once. V usage is TRBV23-1 and J usage is TRBJ1-1; 8 bases match TRBD1. TRBV23-1 is designated an ORF whose function remains uncertain. The junction had 10 bases not matched to a gene; V was cut back by 2 bases and J by 2 bases. The CDR3 spans 17 residues. In DNA, the CDR3 is TGCGCCAGCAGTCAACCTCGGGACAGGAGTCCAAACACTGAAGCTTTCTTT. Translation: CASSQPRDRSPNTEAFF.

The chain recombines TRBV5-4 with TRBJ2-1, with 9 bases fitting TRBD1. This CDR3 has 14 amino acids. Germline V gene data show CDR1 as SGHNT and CDR2 as YYREEE (reference sequence). Trimming at V came to 4 bases and at J to 7 bases, leaving 6 bases not matched to a gene. Here the CDR3 reads CASSRGQGWNEQFF. As DNA, the CDR3 is TGTGCCAGCAGCCGTGGACAGGGGTGGAATGAGCAGTTCTTC.

The V gene is TRBV28, the J gene TRBJ2-5; TRBD2 agrees at 12 bases. The CDR3 consists of 15 residues. The V segment lost 5 bases and the J segment 2 bases; nucleotides outside the gene matches: 3. In germline, CDR1 is MDHEN, CDR2 SYDVKM. CDR3 nucleotide sequence: TGTGCCAGCAGTCAGACTAGCGGGGGACAAGAGACCCAGTACTTC. Translated: CASSQTSGGQETQYF.

Here the CDR3 reads CASSSRGGDEKLFF. CDR3 nucleotides: TGCGCCAGCAGCTCAAGAGGAGGGGATGAAAAACTGTTTTTT. This chain links TRBV5-1 with TRBJ1-4; the D gene is possibly TRBD1 (5 bases). The CDR3 sequence is 14 residues long. Germline values: CDR1 SGHRS, CDR2 YFSETQ. Trimming stripped 3 bases from V and 6 bases from J, with 12 bases between. The full variable domain, in which reference TRBV5-1 and TRBJ1-4 provide the parts outside the CDR3, is KAGVTQTPRYLIKTRGQQVTLSCSPISGHRSVSWYQQTPGQGLQFLFEYFSETQRNKGNFPGRFSGRQFSNSRSEMNVSTLELGDSALYLCASSSRGGDEKLFFGSGTQLSVL.

The chain uses TRBV28 and TRBJ2-7, with TRBD1 as a possible D gene (6 bases). The V gene lost 4 bases and the J gene lost 2 bases, with 15 bases spanning the gap. The CDR3 totals 15 residues. Germline V gene lookup returns CDR1 MDHEN and CDR2 SYDVKM. CDR3 bases: TGTGCCAGCAGTTCAGCCGAACAGGGAACCTACGAGCAGTACTTC. This gives the protein CASSSAEQGTYEQYF.

The chain has TRBV6-5 and TRBJ2-3; D is unclear. CDR1 MNHEY and CDR2 SVGAGI come from the germline V gene. The CDR3 has 14 residues. V was clipped by 6 bases and J by 2 bases, with 12 bases between them. The CDR3, as DNA: TGTGCCAGCAGCTCCCCACAGAACACAGATACGCAGTATTTT. It codes for CASSSPQNTDTQYF.